The entry below gives a single TCR beta chain sequence along with its context. Participants, about 18 to 90 years old, spanned some 23 US areas. Participants' own reports of clinical history determined their cohort assignment. Clones were read by immunoSEQ multiplex PCR, and TCRdb kept only the in-frame ones, dropping some. The sample consists of a few hundred thousand clones, approximately 83% of them appearing once. This sample is part of a study of blood T cell repertoires in COVID-19. The germline gives CDR1 KGHSH, CDR2 LQKENI. Trimming took off 2 bases at V and 0 bases at J, with 5 bases between the two ends. The CDR3 contains 14 residues.

The sequence was collected from a woman in her forties with acute COVID-19. This chain connects TRBV18 to TRBJ2-4; tentatively, D is TRBD2 (5 bases). Sample: PBMCs or T cells enriched from blood (not recorded which). The CDR3 DNA is TGTGCCAGCTCACCAGGAGGAGCCAAAAACATTCAGTACTTC. Its protein product is CASSPGGAKNIQYF.